This entry concerns a single T cell receptor beta chain. Its specificity is not known. The V gene's germline CDR1 is MNHEY and CDR2 SMNVEV (reference sequence). V lost 11 bases and J lost 4; bases outside the gene matches: 4. The CDR3 length is 12 residues. This entry is derived from a study of cytomegalovirus exposure and HLA in healthy donors. Assay: immunoSEQ multiplex PCR; the TCRdb copy retains only in-frame clones and omits some. The table has 100,000 to 150,000 clones, around 86% seen once. General observations from the study: Cytomegalovirus-associated status was assigned to approximately 160 TCR beta chains. In vitro assays verified that three CMV-associated chains recognized CMV antigens specifically. The classifier reportedly diagnosed cytomegalovirus status with high sensitivity and specificity. Most TCR sequences showed up rarely, but some public TCRs showed up in many donors.

This receptor was identified in a woman aged 18-29 years in good health and CMV-seronegative. Sequencing was carried out using PBMCs. This rearrangement joins TRBV27 to TRBJ1-5; 8 bases fit TRBD1. The CDR3 coding sequence is TGTGCCGTCCGGACAGGGAATCAGCCCCAGCATTTT. It is translated as CAVRTGNQPQHF.